These T cell receptor beta chains were read from a single sample in a study of T cells expressing NK-cell markers. TCRdb re-called the 5' RACE reads; one entry per CDR3 protein, DNA not given. This listing includes roughly 420,000 distinct CDR3 sequences. Sequenced input: blood T cells: a sorted CD56 or NKG2C T cell subset, CD4+ or CD8+ T cells, or bulk PBMC T cells (not recorded which). The receptors were gathered from a woman aged 18-69 years in good health. CDR3s include the opening cysteine and the closing phenylalanine or tryptophan.

J	V	CDR3
TRBJ2-7	TRBV5-1	CASSLMSEYEQYF
TRBJ2-1	TRBV7-3	CASSSARGNEQFF
TRBJ1-2	TRBV13	CASSLSGSGGYTF
TRBJ2-7	TRBV14	CASSQETVTRYEQYF
TRBJ2-1	TRBV11-3	CASSSPKAGPYNEQFF
TRBJ2-7	TRBV20-1	CSATQSWGASDEQYF
TRBJ2-7	TRBV20-1	CSARDKEDRRSYEQYF
TRBJ2-1	TRBV24-1	CATSGLVTSGSNEQFF
TRBJ1-5	TRBV27	CASSSGKLAGAQHF
TRBJ2-7	TRBV28	CASSLGGSRTYEQYF
TRBJ2-6	TRBV20-1	CSARAWGEAGANVLTF
TRBJ2-6	TRBV16	CASSQSSTVGANVLTF
TRBJ2-2	TRBV7-8	CASSRRGTSGNTGELFF
TRBJ2-3	TRBV9	CASSDRDRVIGDTQYF
TRBJ2-2	TRBV5-1	CASTPRLLAGETGELFF
TRBJ1-1	TRBV5-1	CASSSGRTNTEAFF
TRBJ2-1	TRBV11-2	CASSLGQITYNEQFF
TRBJ1-2	TRBV4-1	CASSRDRDANYGYTF
TRBJ1-5	TRBV27	CASSFEGGNQPQHF
TRBJ2-1	TRBV20-1	CSAGPTSGGNEQFF
TRBJ2-1	TRBV5-5	CASSLLGDNEQFF
TRBJ2-4	TRBV19	CASSPVTGALAKNIQYF
TRBJ2-7	TRBV5-1	CASSLPTSGEQYF